This TCR beta chain was captured by sequencing in a study of CD8 T cells in ankylosing spondylitis. In germline, CDR1 is LNHDA, CDR2 SQIVND (reference sequence). Trimming at V came to 7 bases and at J to 2 bases, leaving 9 bases not matched to a gene. CDR3 size: 16 residues. Study results and limitations: In reactive arthritis synovial fluid and blood, some motif variants had been reported before. Ankylosing spondylitis blood appeared to carry a characteristic TCR beta motif of several highly homologous variants. Enrichment of disease-linked clones was reportedly significant in matched ankylosing spondylitis synovial fluid.

By quantitative 5'-RACE with molecular barcodes, the TCR beta libraries were made. A single record per CDR3 protein comes from TCRdb applying MiXCR to the 5' RACE reads. The sample records just over 350,000 distinct CDR3 sequences, 20% being singletons. Concerning this clonotype: Its target is not known.

This clonotype was obtained from a male donor with ankylosing spondylitis or in good health (not recorded which). Input material: blood, either unsorted or a sorted T cell fraction (not recorded which). This chain connects TRBV19 to TRBJ2-3; TRBD1 aligns across 10 bases. The CDR3 nucleotides are TGTGCCAGTATCCCAGGGACAGGGGAGACCACAGATACGCAGTATTTT. Translated, it gives CASIPGTGETTDTQYF.